This T cell receptor beta chain was observed in a study of cytomegalovirus exposure and HLA in healthy donors. Findings of the study overall: Some TCR beta chains (164 of them) were listed as cytomegalovirus-associated. According to a subsequent analysis, TCR clusters identified in the first cohort showed a tendency to co-occur across the roughly 130 validation repertoires.

Germline CDR1 is LNHDA and CDR2 is SQIVND (reference sequence). V was trimmed by 9 bases and J by 6 bases, leaving 24 bases between them. The CDR3 spans 15 residues. Sequenced by immunoSEQ multiplex PCR; TCRdb stores in-frame clones only, minus some. Found here are 150,000 to 250,000 clones, around 84% of them singletons; the top ten hold roughly an eighth. Concerning this clone: As yet, its antigen is unknown.

The sequence was collected from a woman in her twenties or thirties in good health and CMV-seropositive. Sample: PBMCs. The chain is built from TRBV19 and TRBJ2-7; maybe TRBD2 (5 bases). CDR3 DNA sequence: TGTGCCAGCTCGGACCGCCTTCTGCCCAGCGGCGAGCAGTACTTC. It yields the protein CASSDRLLPSGEQYF.